The 2 T cell receptor beta chains below were found in one sample sequenced in a study of T cell responses to AZD1222 COVID-19 vaccine. The protocol was immunoSEQ multiplex PCR, while the TCRdb copy is restricted to in-frame clones and leaves out a portion. The table includes approximately 140,000 clones, under 95% detected once. The specimen comprised peripheral blood, sampled 28 days after the second dose of the MenACWY control vaccine. These receptor sequences come from an adult who received the MenACWY meningococcal vaccine as a control.

The chain couples TRBV19 to TRBJ1-2; D gene ambiguous. Looked up from germline, CDR1 is LNHDA and CDR2 is SQIVND (reference sequence). This CDR3 has 13 residues. The V end lost 5 bases, the J end lost 0 bases, and 7 bases lay between the germline ends. The CDR3 DNA reads TGTGCCAGTAGTGACGAGGCTAACTATGGCTACACCTTC. Amino acid sequence: CASSDEANYGYTF. Full variable domain (outside the CDR3, taken from reference TRBV19 and TRBJ1-2): DGGITQSPKYLFRKEGQNVTLSCEQNLNHDAMYWYRQDPGQGLRLIYYSQIVNDFQKGDIAEGYSVSREKKESFPLTVTSAQKNPTAFYLCASSDEANYGYTFGSGTRLTVV.

This chain links TRBV11-2 with TRBJ1-2; maybe TRBD1 (5 bases). Germline assignment: CDR1 SGHAT and CDR2 FQNNGV. CDR3 length equals 16 residues. Trimming cost V 5 bases and J 0 bases, with 16 bases left between them. CDR3 bases: TGTGCCAGCAGCCCAAAGGGACCGGCATCTAACTATGGCTACACCTTC. Translated, it gives CASSPKGPASNYGYTF.